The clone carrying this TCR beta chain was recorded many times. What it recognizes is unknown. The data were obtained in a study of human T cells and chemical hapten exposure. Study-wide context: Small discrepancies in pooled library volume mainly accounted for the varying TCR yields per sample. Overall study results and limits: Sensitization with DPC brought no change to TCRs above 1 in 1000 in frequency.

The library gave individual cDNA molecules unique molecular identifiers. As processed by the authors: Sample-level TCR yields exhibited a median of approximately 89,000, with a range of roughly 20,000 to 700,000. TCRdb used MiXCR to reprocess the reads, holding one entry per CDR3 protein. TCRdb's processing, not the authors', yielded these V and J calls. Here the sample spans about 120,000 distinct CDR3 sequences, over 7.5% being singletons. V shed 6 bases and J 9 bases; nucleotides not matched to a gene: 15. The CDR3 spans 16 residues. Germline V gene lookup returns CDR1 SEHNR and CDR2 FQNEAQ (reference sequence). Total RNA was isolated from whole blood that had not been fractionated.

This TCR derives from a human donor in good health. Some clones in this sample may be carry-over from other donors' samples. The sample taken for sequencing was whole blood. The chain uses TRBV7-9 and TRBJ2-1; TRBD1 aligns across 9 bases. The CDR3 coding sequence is TGTGCCAGCAGACAATTAACAGGGGGCGCATCCGGTGAGCAGTTCTTC. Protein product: CASRQLTGGASGEQFF. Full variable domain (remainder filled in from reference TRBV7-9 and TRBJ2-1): DTGVSQNPRHKITKRGQNVTFRCDPISEHNRLYWYRQTLGQGPEFLTYFQNEAQLEKSRLLSDRFSAERPKGSFSTLEIQRTEQGDSAMYLCASRQLTGGASGEQFFGPGTRLTVL.